This T cell receptor (beta chain) was obtained from a study of blood T cell repertoires in COVID-19. Per germline, CDR1 LNHDA and CDR2 SQIVND (reference sequence). The CDR3 is 13 amino acids. V dropped 5 bases and J dropped 7 bases, with 14 bases sitting between them. The protocol was immunoSEQ multiplex PCR, while the TCRdb copy is restricted to in-frame clones and leaves out a portion. The sample includes 250,000 to 300,000 clones, roughly 88% seen only once; the top ten take about 11%. The chain recombines TRBV19 with TRBJ1-2, with D possibly being TRBD1 (5 bases). Input material: peripheral blood. The sequence came from a woman in her 70s with acute or convalescent COVID-19. CDR3 sequence reads: CASSGSGNGGYTF. The CDR3 bases are TGTGCCAGTAGTGGTTCAGGGAATGGTGGCTACACCTTC.